This T cell receptor beta chain was identified in a study of monozygotic twins with cystic fibrosis. This CDR3 comprises 13 residues. The ends were cut back, 0 bases at V and 11 bases at J, with 13 bases in the middle. Germline loops: CDR1 MNHNY, CDR2 SVGAGI (reference sequence). Libraries were prepared by immunoSEQ multiplex PCR; TCRdb keeps only in-frame clonotypes and omits some of them. The table has 30,000 or so clones, around 96% seen once; the top ten hold more than 0.15%. The clonotype originates from a girl aged 2-10 years with cystic fibrosis. V and J are TRBV6-6 and TRBJ1-1; D unclear. Source material: blood. The CDR3: CASSYSLGSKAFF. CDR3 bases: TGTGCCAGCAGTTACTCCCTCGGGAGTAAGGCTTTCTTT.